These T cell receptor beta chains were read from a single sample in a study of spatial heterogeneity in lung cancer. MiXCR was run by TCRdb on the 5' RACE reads, yielding one entry per CDR3 protein. This sample carries roughly 72,000 distinct CDR3 sequences, over 7% of them seen once, and the ten largest clones take less than 2%. The sequenced sample was PBMCs, obtained at follow-up. The receptors originated from a female donor with early-stage non-small cell lung cancer. Each CDR3 is given with its conserved first and last residue. The order of the fields is D gene, clone size, J gene, V gene, CDR3 DNA, CDR3 protein. A D gene is named only where the DNA matches it firmly. Some rows mark clone size as missing; the rest say once, few, many or name a class of expanded clone.

>TRBD2|many|TRBJ2-7|TRBV2
TGTGCCAGCAGTGGACTAGCGAAAGGCGGCGAGCAGTACTTC
CASSGLAKGGEQYF
>-|medium-sized|TRBJ1-1|TRBV5-1
TGCGCCAGCAGCTGGGACGGGTTGAACACTGAAGCTTTCTTT
CASSWDGLNTEAFF
>TRBD2|-|TRBJ2-1|TRBV10-1
TGCGCCAGCAGTGAAAGGCGGGAGTTTCTTGAGCAGTTCTTC
CASSERREFLEQFF
>-|many|TRBJ2-3|TRBV5-1
TGCGCCAGCAAAACAGGCGGCGGGACCCCAGATACGCAGTATTTT
CASKTGGGTPDTQYF
>-|many|TRBJ1-1|TRBV7-3
TGTGCCAGCGGTATTGGGGCAAACACTGAAGCTTTCTTT
CASGIGANTEAFF
>TRBD2|many|TRBJ2-2|TRBV30
TGTGCCTGGAGTGGGCTAGCGGGAGGATCCGGGGAGCTGTTTTTT
CAWSGLAGGSGELFF
>-|many|TRBJ1-4|TRBV7-9
TGTGCCAGCAGCTCTGGTGCAACTAATGAAAAACTGTTTTTT
CASSSGATNEKLFF
>-|-|TRBJ2-1|TRBV20-1
TGCAGTGCTAGCGGCAACCACAATGAGCAGTTCTTC
CSASGNHNEQFF
>TRBD2|many|TRBJ2-7|TRBV28
TGTGCCAGCAGGGGCGGGAGCTACGAGCAGTACTTC
CASRGGSYEQYF
>-|many|TRBJ2-6|TRBV12-3/TRBV12-4
TGTGCCAGCACCTCCTCCCTTGGGGGCTCTGGGGCCAACGTCCTGACTTTC
CASTSSLGGSGANVLTF
>TRBD2|many|TRBJ2-2|TRBV6-2/TRBV6-3
TGTGCCAGCAGCCCCTCGAGGCTAGCGGGACACACCGGGGAGCTGTTTTTT
CASSPSRLAGHTGELFF
>-|many|TRBJ2-1|TRBV9
TGTGCCAGCAGCGTAGCATCGAACAGAAACAATGAGCAGTTCTTC
CASSVASNRNNEQFF
>TRBD2|-|TRBJ2-7|TRBV5-8
TGTGCCAGCAGCCCCCCTAGCGGGATCTACGAGCAGTACTTC
CASSPPSGIYEQYF
>-|-|TRBJ2-3|TRBV20-1
TGCAGTGCTAGGAGGGGTCCGTTCGGTTCCACAGATACGCAGTATTTT
CSARRGPFGSTDTQYF
>TRBD1|many|TRBJ2-7|TRBV28
TGTGCCAGCAGTGGACAGGGGGCCCAGTACTTC
CASSGQGAQYF
>TRBD1|few|TRBJ1-4|TRBV20-1
TGCAGTGCCCTACCACAGGGGAGGAATGAAAAACTGTTTTTT
CSALPQGRNEKLFF
>-|many|TRBJ2-1|TRBV11-2
TGTGCCAGCAGCTCCTCTCAACAGTCAATTTTTTGGGCGGGGGAGCAGTTCTTC
CASSSSQQSIFWAGEQFF
>TRBD1|many|TRBJ2-2|TRBV6-1
TGTGCCAGCACCACCGGGACAGGGACGAACACCGGGGAGCTGTTTTTT
CASTTGTGTNTGELFF
>TRBD1|many|TRBJ2-5|TRBV11-2
TGTGCCAGCAGCTGGGGACAGGGGGCAGAGACCCAGTACTTC
CASSWGQGAETQYF
>-|many|TRBJ2-7|TRBV12-3/TRBV12-4
TGTGCCAGCAGTTTAGACACCTACGAGCAGTACTTC
CASSLDTYEQYF
>-|few|TRBJ1-6|TRBV9
TGTGCCAGCAGCGCCAATTTAGAGTCTCTCACCCTCCACTTT
CASSANLESLTLHF
>TRBD1|few|TRBJ1-3|TRBV14
TGTGCCAGCAGGCCGACAGGGGCAGGAAACACCATATATTTT
CASRPTGAGNTIYF
>-|many|TRBJ1-1|TRBV6-6
TGTGCCAGCAGTTACTCTGGACAGATCGGCACTGAAGCTTTCTTT
CASSYSGQIGTEAFF
>-|many|TRBJ1-2|TRBV15
TGTGCCACCAGCAGAGAGCCCGGAGATGGCTACACCTTC
CATSREPGDGYTF
>TRBD1|-|TRBJ2-1|TRBV20-1
TGCAGTGCTAGAGTTACAGGGGCGAGTGGGAATGAGCAGTTCTTC
CSARVTGASGNEQFF
>-|few|TRBJ1-4|TRBV20-1
TGCAGTGCTACAGGGGCCGATAATGAAAAACTGTTTTTT
CSATGADNEKLFF
>TRBD1|few|TRBJ2-3|TRBV7-3
TGTGCCAGCAGCACAGGGGTAGGGGGAGATACGCAGTATTTT
CASSTGVGGDTQYF
>-|few|TRBJ1-3|TRBV7-2
TGTGCCAGCAGCTTAGCCCTCGGTTACTCTGGAAACACCATATATTTT
CASSLALGYSGNTIYF
>TRBD1|many|TRBJ2-7|TRBV29-1
TGCAGCGTCCGGGACAGCACCCTCTACGAGCAGTACTTC
CSVRDSTLYEQYF
>TRBD1|many|TRBJ1-5|TRBV5-6
TGTGCCAGCCCCAACCCGGGACAGGGGGACTTCCAGCCCCAGCATTTT
CASPNPGQGDFQPQHF
>TRBD2|many|TRBJ2-5|TRBV29-1
TGCAGCGTCTCACTAGCGGGAGGAGAGACCCAGTACTTC
CSVSLAGGETQYF
>-|-|TRBJ2-7|TRBV9
TGTGCCAGCAGCCCCCCGAGTGGAAGCTACGAGCAGTACTTC
CASSPPSGSYEQYF
>TRBD1|-|TRBJ1-2|TRBV6-6
TGTGCCAGCAGTTACCGTAAGGGTGGAGGGGGCTCTAACTATGGCTACACCTTC
CASSYRKGGGGSNYGYTF
>TRBD1|-|TRBJ1-5|TRBV19
TGTGCCAGCTTACCAAGTGGACAGGGCTATCAGCCCCAGCATTTT
CASLPSGQGYQPQHF
>TRBD1|many|TRBJ1-2|TRBV11-2
TGTGCCAGCAGGCATCACGGACAGGTGTACGGCTACACCTTC
CASRHHGQVYGYTF
>TRBD2|many|TRBJ2-7|TRBV3-1
TGTGCCAGCAGCCAACCGGGACTAGCGGGAGACTACGAGCAGTACTTC
CASSQPGLAGDYEQYF
>-|many|TRBJ2-1|TRBV7-3
TGTGCCAGCAGCTTAACGGCCCCCCCAAGTTCTGAGCAGTTCTTC
CASSLTAPPSSEQFF
>TRBD2|many|TRBJ2-3|TRBV24-1
TGTGCCACCAGTGACTCTTCTAGCGGACCGAGAGAGGTGACAGATACGCAGTATTTT
CATSDSSSGPREVTDTQYF
>-|many|TRBJ1-4|TRBV20-1
TGCAGTGCTCCCTATCCGGGAAGGCAGTTTGAAAAACTGTTTTTT
CSAPYPGRQFEKLFF